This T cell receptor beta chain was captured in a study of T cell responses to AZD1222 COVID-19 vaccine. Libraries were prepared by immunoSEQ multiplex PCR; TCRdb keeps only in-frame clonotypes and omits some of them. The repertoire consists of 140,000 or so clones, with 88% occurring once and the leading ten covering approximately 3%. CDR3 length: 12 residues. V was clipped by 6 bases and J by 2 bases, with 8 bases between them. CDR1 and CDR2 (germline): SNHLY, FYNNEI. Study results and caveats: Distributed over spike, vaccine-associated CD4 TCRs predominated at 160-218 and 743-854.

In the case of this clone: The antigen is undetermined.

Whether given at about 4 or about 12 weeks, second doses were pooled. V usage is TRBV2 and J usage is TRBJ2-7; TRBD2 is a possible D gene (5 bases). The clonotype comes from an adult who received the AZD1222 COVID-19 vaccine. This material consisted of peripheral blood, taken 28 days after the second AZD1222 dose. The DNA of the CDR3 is TGTGCCAGCAGGAGGGATGCCTACGAGCAGTACTTC. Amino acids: CASRRDAYEQYF.